The rows below give T cell receptor beta chains drawn from one sample of a study of regulatory and conventional T cells in RAG deficiency. TCRdb's table, derived via immunoSEQ multiplex PCR, lists solely in-frame clones and lacks some. This table holds over 45,000 clones, approximately 90% found once. A further study also used this sample, focusing on regulatory T cells.

The sequenced sample was CD4+ effector T cells sorted from blood. The receptors stem from a human donor in good health. CDR3s include the opening cysteine and the closing phenylalanine or tryptophan. The D gene is left open where the match is weak. Clone size is stated in some rows and not others, as once, few, many or a class when expanded.

d_call: -
v_call: TRBV27
j_call: TRBJ2-3
clone_size: once
cdr3_aa: CASSLLGATDTQYF
cdr3_nt: TGTGCCAGCAGTTTACTGGGGGCCACAGATACGCAGTATTTT

d_call: -
v_call: TRBV4-1
j_call: TRBJ2-4
clone_size: -
cdr3_aa: CASSQEGGAAKNIQYF
cdr3_nt: TGCGCCAGCAGCCAAGAGGGGGGCGCGGCCAAAAACATTCAGTACTTC

d_call: TRBD2
v_call: TRBV28
j_call: TRBJ2-7
clone_size: -
cdr3_aa: CASSLTSGGLYEQYF
cdr3_nt: TGTGCCAGCAGTTTGACTAGCGGGGGGCTCTACGAGCAGTACTTC

d_call: -
v_call: TRBV6-6
j_call: TRBJ2-1
clone_size: once
cdr3_aa: CASSYSAGPGNEQFF
cdr3_nt: TGTGCCAGCAGTTACTCGGCGGGTCCCGGGAATGAGCAGTTCTTC

d_call: -
v_call: TRBV5-1
j_call: TRBJ1-6
clone_size: -
cdr3_aa: CASSLDGIPRSSYNSPLHF
cdr3_nt: TGCGCCAGCAGCTTGGATGGCATCCCCAGGAGCTCCTATAATTCACCCCTCCACTTT

d_call: TRBD1
v_call: TRBV2
j_call: TRBJ1-1
clone_size: -
cdr3_aa: CASSKKGATTEAFF
cdr3_nt: TGTGCCAGCAGTAAAAAGGGGGCGACCACTGAAGCTTTCTTT

d_call: -
v_call: TRBV18
j_call: TRBJ2-1
clone_size: -
cdr3_aa: CASSPRLSDRTGTKSPYDEQFF
cdr3_nt: TGTGCCAGCTCACCAAGGCTTTCCGACCGAACAGGGACCAAGTCCCCCTATGATGAGCAGTTCTTC

d_call: -
v_call: TRBV7-3
j_call: TRBJ1-1
clone_size: -
cdr3_aa: CASSFRGNTEAFF
cdr3_nt: TGTGCCAGCAGCTTTAGGGGGAACACTGAAGCTTTCTTT

d_call: TRBD1
v_call: TRBV5-1
j_call: TRBJ2-4
clone_size: -
cdr3_aa: CASSSLDRENIQYF
cdr3_nt: TGCGCCAGCAGCTCTCTCGACAGGGAGAACATTCAGTACTTC

d_call: TRBD1
v_call: TRBV29-1
j_call: TRBJ1-1
clone_size: -
cdr3_aa: CSVGQGATEAFF
cdr3_nt: TGCAGCGTTGGCCAGGGGGCGACTGAAGCTTTCTTT

d_call: -
v_call: TRBV19
j_call: TRBJ1-5
clone_size: -
cdr3_aa: CASSPPGQSNQPQHF
cdr3_nt: TGTGCCAGTAGTCCACCCGGACAGAGCAATCAGCCCCAGCATTTT

d_call: -
v_call: TRBV29-1
j_call: TRBJ1-1
clone_size: -
cdr3_aa: CSGSQVSTEAFF
cdr3_nt: TGCAGCGGCAGCCAGGTGTCCACTGAAGCTTTCTTT

d_call: -
v_call: TRBV11-2
j_call: TRBJ1-3
clone_size: few
cdr3_aa: CASSLSAYSGNTIYF
cdr3_nt: TGTGCCAGCAGCTTATCCGCCTACTCTGGAAACACCATATATTTT

d_call: -
v_call: TRBV18
j_call: TRBJ1-1
clone_size: -
cdr3_aa: CASSLQGESTEAFF
cdr3_nt: TGTGCCAGCTCCCTACAAGGGGAAAGCACTGAAGCTTTCTTT

d_call: -
v_call: TRBV10-3
j_call: TRBJ1-5
clone_size: -
cdr3_aa: CAISERGNNQPQHF
cdr3_nt: TGTGCCATCAGTGAACGGGGTAACAATCAGCCCCAGCATTTT

d_call: -
v_call: TRBV15
j_call: TRBJ2-5
clone_size: -
cdr3_aa: CATSRDWQETQYF
cdr3_nt: TGTGCCACCAGCAGAGATTGGCAGGAGACCCAGTACTTC

d_call: TRBD2
v_call: TRBV29-1
j_call: TRBJ2-3
clone_size: -
cdr3_aa: CSVDPLAGGADTQYF
cdr3_nt: TGCAGCGTTGACCCTCTAGCGGGGGGAGCGGATACGCAGTATTTT

d_call: -
v_call: TRBV11-2
j_call: TRBJ2-1
clone_size: -
cdr3_aa: CASSSYERSPGEQFF
cdr3_nt: TGTGCCAGCAGCTCTTATGAAAGGTCCCCAGGTGAGCAGTTCTTC

d_call: -
v_call: TRBV11-2
j_call: TRBJ1-4
clone_size: -
cdr3_aa: CASSFSATNEKLFF
cdr3_nt: TGTGCCAGCAGCTTTTCCGCAACTAATGAAAAACTGTTTTTT

d_call: -
v_call: TRBV18
j_call: TRBJ1-1
clone_size: -
cdr3_aa: CASSQGGTMNTEAFF
cdr3_nt: TGTGCCAGCTCCCAGGGCGGGACCATGAACACTGAAGCTTTCTTT

d_call: TRBD2
v_call: TRBV4-2
j_call: TRBJ2-7
clone_size: -
cdr3_aa: CASSTGTSGSYEQYF
cdr3_nt: TGTGCCAGCAGCACAGGAACTAGCGGGAGCTACGAGCAGTACTTC

d_call: TRBD1
v_call: TRBV19
j_call: TRBJ2-6
clone_size: once
cdr3_aa: CASSIYSLGQSLSGANVLTF
cdr3_nt: TGTGCCAGTAGTATTTATTCCCTGGGACAGTCCCTCTCTGGGGCCAACGTCCTGACTTTC

d_call: -
v_call: TRBV10-3
j_call: TRBJ2-5
clone_size: -
cdr3_aa: CAISDRGVETQYF
cdr3_nt: TGTGCCATCAGTGACAGAGGGGTCGAGACCCAGTACTTC

d_call: TRBD2
v_call: TRBV19
j_call: TRBJ2-3
clone_size: -
cdr3_aa: CASSIARLAGGLGDTQYF
cdr3_nt: TGTGCCAGTAGTATAGCGCGACTAGCGGGAGGGCTAGGTGATACGCAGTATTTT

d_call: -
v_call: TRBV19
j_call: TRBJ2-5
clone_size: -
cdr3_aa: CASSRGGGVMETQYF
cdr3_nt: TGTGCCAGTAGCCGGGGAGGGGGAGTTATGGAGACCCAGTACTTC

d_call: -
v_call: TRBV10-2
j_call: TRBJ2-1
clone_size: once
cdr3_aa: CASSVPDEQFF
cdr3_nt: TGCGCCAGCAGTGTCCCTGATGAGCAGTTCTTC

d_call: -
v_call: TRBV2
j_call: TRBJ1-4
clone_size: -
cdr3_aa: CASSNRFSEKLFF
cdr3_nt: TGTGCCAGCAGTAACAGGTTTTCGGAAAAACTGTTTTTT

d_call: TRBD1
v_call: TRBV11-2
j_call: TRBJ1-3
clone_size: -
cdr3_aa: CASSLDGQGGRGNTIYF
cdr3_nt: TGTGCCAGCAGCTTAGACGGACAGGGTGGCCGTGGAAACACCATATATTTT

d_call: -
v_call: TRBV6-5
j_call: TRBJ1-1
clone_size: -
cdr3_aa: CASSYSSRNTEAFF
cdr3_nt: TGTGCCAGCAGTTACTCGAGCCGGAACACTGAAGCTTTCTTT

d_call: -
v_call: TRBV11-3
j_call: TRBJ2-6
clone_size: -
cdr3_aa: CASSLMRVSGANVLTF
cdr3_nt: TGTGCCAGCAGCTTAATGAGGGTCTCTGGGGCCAACGTCCTGACTTTC

d_call: -
v_call: TRBV29-1
j_call: TRBJ1-4
clone_size: -
cdr3_aa: CSAALGGSLGEKLFF
cdr3_nt: TGCAGCGCCGCGTTGGGGGGCTCGTTGGGAGAAAAACTGTTTTTT

d_call: TRBD2
v_call: TRBV6-5
j_call: TRBJ2-1
clone_size: -
cdr3_aa: CASSTSGGSYNEQFF
cdr3_nt: TGTGCCAGCAGTACAAGCGGGGGCTCCTACAATGAGCAGTTCTTC

d_call: TRBD1
v_call: TRBV29-1
j_call: TRBJ1-1
clone_size: -
cdr3_aa: CSVAGQGHTEAFF
cdr3_nt: TGCAGCGTTGCGGGACAGGGTCACACTGAAGCTTTCTTT

d_call: -
v_call: TRBV14
j_call: TRBJ2-3
clone_size: -
cdr3_aa: CASSQDRGDTQYF
cdr3_nt: TGTGCCAGCAGCCAAGATCGGGGAGATACGCAGTATTTT

d_call: -
v_call: TRBV18
j_call: TRBJ1-2
clone_size: -
cdr3_aa: CASSPDRTNYGYTF
cdr3_nt: TGTGCCAGCTCACCAGACAGGACGAACTATGGCTACACCTTC

d_call: -
v_call: TRBV14
j_call: TRBJ2-7
clone_size: -
cdr3_aa: CASSRKGARDEQYF
cdr3_nt: TGTGCCAGCAGCCGCAAGGGAGCCCGCGACGAGCAGTACTTC

d_call: -
v_call: TRBV5-1
j_call: TRBJ1-2
clone_size: -
cdr3_aa: CASSFHLGDNYGYTF
cdr3_nt: TGCGCCAGCAGCTTTCATCTGGGGGATAACTATGGCTACACCTTC

d_call: TRBD2
v_call: TRBV9
j_call: TRBJ2-7
clone_size: -
cdr3_aa: CASSAQPGLAGLPAYEQYF
cdr3_nt: TGTGCCAGCAGCGCTCAACCGGGACTAGCGGGTCTCCCGGCCTACGAGCAGTACTTC

d_call: TRBD1
v_call: TRBV7-2
j_call: TRBJ1-1
clone_size: once
cdr3_aa: CASSLSTGKVGTEAFF
cdr3_nt: TGTGCCAGCAGCTTATCGACAGGGAAGGTTGGCACTGAAGCTTTCTTT

d_call: -
v_call: TRBV18
j_call: TRBJ2-7
clone_size: few
cdr3_aa: CASSPSVGDIEQYF
cdr3_nt: TGTGCCAGCTCACCTAGCGTGGGAGATATCGAGCAGTACTTC

d_call: TRBD2
v_call: TRBV11-3
j_call: TRBJ2-3
clone_size: -
cdr3_aa: CASSWGGGSSTDTQYF
cdr3_nt: TGTGCCAGCAGCTGGGGCGGGGGGTCTAGCACAGATACGCAGTATTTT

d_call: TRBD2
v_call: TRBV9
j_call: TRBJ2-2
clone_size: -
cdr3_aa: CASSVGLAGGGELFF
cdr3_nt: TGTGCCAGCAGCGTTGGACTAGCGGGGGGCGGGGAGCTGTTTTTT

d_call: -
v_call: TRBV7-9
j_call: TRBJ2-3
clone_size: -
cdr3_aa: CASSYREAYTDTQYF
cdr3_nt: TGTGCCAGCAGTTACAGGGAGGCCTACACAGATACGCAGTATTTT

d_call: -
v_call: TRBV19
j_call: TRBJ2-1
clone_size: -
cdr3_aa: CASSVVGAGSSYNEQFF
cdr3_nt: TGTGCCAGTAGTGTAGTTGGGGCGGGGAGCTCCTACAATGAGCAGTTCTTC